Listed here are 25 T cell receptor beta chains from one sample, sequenced in a study of blood T cell repertoires in COVID-19. Here immunoSEQ multiplex PCR was the method, and the copy in TCRdb shows in-frame clones only, minus some. Of some 350,000 clones in the sample, around 90% were seen once. Source material: PBMCs or T cells enriched from blood (not recorded which). The receptors derive from a man younger than 40 who had recovered from COVID-19.

The J gene is TRBJ2-2, the V gene TRBV7-9; TRBD1 matches at 11 bases. The germline V gene has CDR1 SEHNR and CDR2 FQNEAQ (reference sequence). CDR3 length equals 16 residues. V lost 2 bases to trimming and J lost 6 bases; unmatched junction nucleotides: 5. In nucleotides, the CDR3 is TGTGCCAGCAGCTTACCCGGGACAGGGGGTCCCGGGGAGCTGTTTTTT. It codes for CASSLPGTGGPGELFF. Supplemented by reference TRBV7-9 and TRBJ2-2, the full variable domain reads DTGVSQNPRHKITKRGQNVTFRCDPISEHNRLYWYRQTLGQGPEFLTYFQNEAQLEKSRLLSDRFSAERPKGSFSTLEIQRTEQGDSAMYLCASSLPGTGGPGELFFGEGSRLTVL.

This clone was recorded once. This chain links TRBV5-4 with TRBJ2-2, with a tentative D call TRBD1 (5 bases). The V and J ends lost 3 bases and 5 bases respectively, with 17 bases between them. CDR3 length: 16 residues. The germline gives CDR1 SGHNT, CDR2 YYREEE (reference sequence). The CDR3 reads CASSSRTNSRTGELFF. CDR3 DNA: TGTGCCAGCAGCTCCCGGACAAACTCGAGAACCGGGGAGCTGTTTTTT.

This chain uses TRBV10-3 with TRBJ1-3, with a tentative D call TRBD1 (5 bases). This CDR3 is built from 18 residues. From germline, CDR1 is ENHRY and CDR2 SYGVKD. Between the trimmed V and J ends, which lost 6 bases and 4 bases, there was a span of 25 bases. CDR3 sequence: CAISHNPGLQSEGNTIYF. The CDR3 coding sequence is TGTGCCATCAGCCACAATCCGGGACTCCAATCCGAAGGAAACACCATATATTTT.

The gene calls are TRBV14 and TRBJ1-2; tentatively, D is TRBD1 (5 bases). V gave up 0 bases and J gave up 1 base, with 12 bases separating them. Per the germline V gene, CDR1 is SGHDN and CDR2 is FVKESK. This CDR3 has 16 residues. The CDR3 coding sequence is TGTGCCAGCAGCCAAGATTGGGGCTCAAATAACTATGGCTACACCTTC. This translates into CASSQDWGSNNYGYTF.

The DNA for the CDR3 is TGTGCCAGCAGCGGATCCGAAATTACGGGGACTGAAGCTTTCTTT. Translation: CASSGSEITGTEAFF. The V gene is TRBV25-1, the J gene TRBJ1-1; D is ambiguous. Per the germline V gene, CDR1 is MGHDK and CDR2 is SYGVNS. The CDR3 loop spans 15 amino acids. Trimming left V 6 bases short and J 5 bases short, with 19 bases between.

V and J are TRBV5-5 and TRBJ2-7, with D possibly TRBD2 on 5 matching bases. The CDR3 is 14 residues long. Germline CDR1 reads SGHKS; CDR2 reads YYEKEE (reference sequence). Trimming removed 0 bases from V and 0 bases from J, with 7 bases in between. In DNA form, the CDR3 reads TGTGCCAGCAGCTTGGGAGGGAACTCCTACGAGCAGTACTTC. This gives the protein CASSLGGNSYEQYF.

V gene TRBV4-1 combines with J gene TRBJ2-5; 11 positions match TRBD2. This CDR3 has 17 residues. Unmatched junction bases numbered 12, after V lost 4 bases and J lost 5 bases. Germline CDR1 MGHRA, CDR2 YSYEKL. The CDR3 bases are TGCGCCAGCAGCCTCGAAGGACTAGCGGGTGATCGGGAGACCCAGTACTTC. Protein product: CASSLEGLAGDRETQYF.

The chain has TRBV6-2 or TRBV6-3 and TRBJ1-5, with D possibly matching TRBD1 (6 bases). Trimming stripped 5 bases from V and 0 bases from J, with 14 bases between. Germline V gene data show CDR1 as MNHEY and CDR2 as SVGEGT. The CDR3 is 16 amino acids. The CDR3 reads CASSRMTGLSNQPQHF. DNA of the CDR3: TGTGCCAGCAGTCGGATGACAGGCCTTAGCAATCAGCCCCAGCATTTT.

This chain uses TRBV24-1 with TRBJ1-1; maybe TRBD1 (5 bases). The CDR3 is 14 residues long. Germline V gene data show CDR1 as KGHDR and CDR2 as SFDVKD. With 2 bases removed from V and 4 bases from J, the gap between germline ends came to 10 bases. In DNA form, the CDR3 reads TGTGCCACCAGTGATTCGCCCGGGGGCACTGAAGCTTTCTTT. Translated: CATSDSPGGTEAFF.

With respect to this clone: Other DNA sequences in the sample encode the same CDR3. The chain couples TRBV7-9 to TRBJ1-5; D not certain. CDR1 and CDR2 from the germline V gene are SEHNR and FQNEAQ (reference sequence). The CDR3 contains 12 residues. V lost 5 bases and J lost 6, with 8 bases in between. This CDR3 reads CASSQDSQPQHF. In DNA, the CDR3 is TGTGCCAGCAGCCAGGATAGTCAGCCCCAGCATTTT.

The chain uses TRBV28 and TRBJ2-2; 8 bases are shared with TRBD1. J was trimmed by 6 bases and V by 6 bases; bases with no gene match: 9. Germline V CDR1 and CDR2: MDHEN, SYDVKM. The CDR3 has 15 amino acids. DNA of the CDR3: TGTGCCAGCAGACTCCCCCTACAGGGGGCCGGGGAGCTGTTTTTT. Translated, it gives CASRLPLQGAGELFF.

V is TRBV7-6 and J is TRBJ1-2; the D gene is possibly TRBD1 (5 bases). The CDR3 spans 15 residues. Germline CDR1 SGHVS, CDR2 FNYEAQ. V dropped 5 bases and J dropped 1 base, with 14 bases sitting between them. CDR3 DNA: TGTGCCAGCAGCCCAGGGTCAGGAGTTAACTATGGCTACACCTTC. Its translation: CASSPGSGVNYGYTF.

A word on this clone: The same CDR3 arises from other DNA sequences in this sample as well. V is TRBV19 and J is TRBJ1-1; D possibly corresponds to TRBD1 (6 bases). Germline lookup yields CDR1 LNHDA and CDR2 SQIVND (reference sequence). Trimming shortened V by 6 bases and J by 2 bases, and 13 bases separated the two germline ends. The CDR3 totals 14 residues. The CDR3 protein is CASSPTQGNTEAFF. DNA for the CDR3: TGTGCCAGTAGCCCAACACAGGGAAACACTGAAGCTTTCTTT. The variable domain in full, with the rest retrieved from reference TRBV19 and TRBJ1-1, is DGGITQSPKYLFRKEGQNVTLSCEQNLNHDAMYWYRQDPGQGLRLIYYSQIVNDFQKGDIAEGYSVSREKKESFPLTVTSAQKNPTAFYLCASSPTQGNTEAFFGQGTRLTVV.

About this clone itself: Other DNA sequences in the sample encode the same CDR3. The gene calls are TRBV2 and TRBJ1-5, with 7 bases lining up with TRBD1. Germline V gene data show CDR1 as SNHLY and CDR2 as FYNNEI. Trimming removed 6 bases from V and 2 bases from J; junction bases left unmatched: 1. This CDR3 region has 13 residues. This CDR3 reads CASSGQGNQPQHF. CDR3 DNA: TGTGCCAGCAGCGGACAGGGCAATCAGCCCCAGCATTTT.

The genes are TRBV27 and TRBJ1-3, with D possibly TRBD1 on 5 matching bases. V was clipped by 5 bases and J by 0 bases, with 8 bases between them. This CDR3 is 14 amino acids long. CDR1 is MNHEY, CDR2 SMNVEV, per germline (reference sequence). This CDR3 is CASSPGISGNTIYF. CDR3 bases: TGTGCCAGCAGTCCAGGGATCTCTGGAAACACCATATATTTT.

V is TRBV7-2 and J is TRBJ1-5, with D perhaps TRBD1 (5 bases). The CDR3 consists of 14 residues. Looked up from germline, CDR1 is SGHTA and CDR2 is FQGNSA. Trimming removed 1 base from V and 6 bases from J, with 10 bases in between. The chain's CDR3 is CASSLGRVTQPQHF. CDR3 sequence (DNA): TGTGCCAGCAGCTTAGGCAGGGTAACTCAGCCCCAGCATTTT.

This chain joins TRBV28 and TRBJ2-3; 12 nucleotides line up with TRBD2. Losses at the gene ends were 2 bases for V and 0 bases for J; bases not matched to a gene: 6. The CDR3 totals 18 residues. Germline V lookup: CDR1 MDHEN, CDR2 SYDVKM. This CDR3 reads CASSLGLAGGYSTDTQYF. DNA for the CDR3: TGTGCCAGCAGTTTAGGGCTAGCGGGGGGGTATAGCACAGATACGCAGTATTTT.

The chain links TRBV23-1 to TRBJ1-3; 7 nucleotides match TRBD1. TRBV23-1 is an ORF for which the function is uncertain. This CDR3 comprises 15 residues. The junction had 9 bases not matched to a gene; V was cut back by 2 bases and J by 8 bases. CDR3 loop: CASSQAFTGVHTIYF. The CDR3 DNA is TGCGCCAGCAGTCAAGCCTTCACAGGGGTACACACCATATATTTT.

This chain connects TRBV5-1 to TRBJ2-5; D perhaps matches TRBD2 (6 bases). With 4 bases removed from V and 1 base from J, the gap between germline ends came to 11 bases. The CDR3 runs 14 residues. Germline loops: CDR1 SGHRS, CDR2 YFSETQ. This chain's CDR3 is CASSPGTFQETQYF. The DNA of the CDR3 is TGCGCCAGCAGCCCGGGGACTTTCCAAGAGACCCAGTACTTC.

A single count supports this clone. The CDR3 region has the DNA TGCGCCAGCAGCCCCACTAGGTTCCAAGAGACCCAGTACTTC. Translated: CASSPTRFQETQYF. The J gene is TRBJ2-5, the V gene TRBV5-1, with D possibly matching TRBD2 (5 bases). Germline CDR1 SGHRS, CDR2 YFSETQ. The CDR3 is 14 amino acids. V was cut by 4 bases and J by 1 base, with 11 bases left in between.

This clone has a handful of counts. The chain joins TRBV6-1 to TRBJ2-1; D perhaps matches TRBD1 (6 bases). The CDR3 spans 15 residues. CDR1 and CDR2 from the germline V gene are MNHNS and SASEGT. V dropped 1 base and J dropped 10 bases, with 17 bases sitting between them. CDR3 bases: TGTGCCAGCAGTGAAGGAGACGGACAGCCCGGGGAGCAGTTCTTC. Residues: CASSEGDGQPGEQFF.

V and J are TRBV2 and TRBJ2-7; D not resolved. Trimming pared 4 bases from V and 3 bases from J, leaving 13 bases between. The CDR3 is 14 residues long. CDR1 SNHLY and CDR2 FYNNEI come from the germline V gene. The CDR3 DNA follows: TGTGCCAGCAGTGGTTCCAGGAATAACTACGAGCAGTACTTC. Its protein is CASSGSRNNYEQYF.

The chain couples TRBV4-1 to TRBJ2-1; 7 bases map to TRBD1. This CDR3 spans 17 amino acids. Per the germline V gene, CDR1 is MGHRA and CDR2 is YSYEKL. V shed 0 bases, J shed 4 bases, and the junction held 9 bases outside the gene matches. The CDR3 DNA is TGCGCCAGCAGCCAAGATCTTTTAGGGGGCGGGTACAATGAGCAGTTCTTC. Translating it yields CASSQDLLGGGYNEQFF.

The sample holds one count of this clone. The chain carries TRBV20-1 and TRBJ2-4, with D tentatively TRBD1 (6 bases). V lost 1 base to trimming and J lost 15 bases, with 13 bases between them. Germline V gene lookup returns CDR1 DFQATT and CDR2 SNEGSKA (reference sequence). This CDR3 has 11 residues. The DNA of the CDR3 is TGCAGTGCTAGAGCCGGGACACGCTCGTACTTC. Protein: CSARAGTRSYF.

The chain carries TRBV18 and TRBJ2-3; 9 positions agree with TRBD1. The CDR3 length is 16 residues. CDR1 is KGHSH, CDR2 LQKENI, per germline. The junction had 5 bases not matched to a gene; V was cut back by 2 bases and J by 2 bases. DNA of the CDR3: TGTGCCAGCTCACCAATGTCACAGGGGGCCACAGATACGCAGTATTTT. It encodes CASSPMSQGATDTQYF.